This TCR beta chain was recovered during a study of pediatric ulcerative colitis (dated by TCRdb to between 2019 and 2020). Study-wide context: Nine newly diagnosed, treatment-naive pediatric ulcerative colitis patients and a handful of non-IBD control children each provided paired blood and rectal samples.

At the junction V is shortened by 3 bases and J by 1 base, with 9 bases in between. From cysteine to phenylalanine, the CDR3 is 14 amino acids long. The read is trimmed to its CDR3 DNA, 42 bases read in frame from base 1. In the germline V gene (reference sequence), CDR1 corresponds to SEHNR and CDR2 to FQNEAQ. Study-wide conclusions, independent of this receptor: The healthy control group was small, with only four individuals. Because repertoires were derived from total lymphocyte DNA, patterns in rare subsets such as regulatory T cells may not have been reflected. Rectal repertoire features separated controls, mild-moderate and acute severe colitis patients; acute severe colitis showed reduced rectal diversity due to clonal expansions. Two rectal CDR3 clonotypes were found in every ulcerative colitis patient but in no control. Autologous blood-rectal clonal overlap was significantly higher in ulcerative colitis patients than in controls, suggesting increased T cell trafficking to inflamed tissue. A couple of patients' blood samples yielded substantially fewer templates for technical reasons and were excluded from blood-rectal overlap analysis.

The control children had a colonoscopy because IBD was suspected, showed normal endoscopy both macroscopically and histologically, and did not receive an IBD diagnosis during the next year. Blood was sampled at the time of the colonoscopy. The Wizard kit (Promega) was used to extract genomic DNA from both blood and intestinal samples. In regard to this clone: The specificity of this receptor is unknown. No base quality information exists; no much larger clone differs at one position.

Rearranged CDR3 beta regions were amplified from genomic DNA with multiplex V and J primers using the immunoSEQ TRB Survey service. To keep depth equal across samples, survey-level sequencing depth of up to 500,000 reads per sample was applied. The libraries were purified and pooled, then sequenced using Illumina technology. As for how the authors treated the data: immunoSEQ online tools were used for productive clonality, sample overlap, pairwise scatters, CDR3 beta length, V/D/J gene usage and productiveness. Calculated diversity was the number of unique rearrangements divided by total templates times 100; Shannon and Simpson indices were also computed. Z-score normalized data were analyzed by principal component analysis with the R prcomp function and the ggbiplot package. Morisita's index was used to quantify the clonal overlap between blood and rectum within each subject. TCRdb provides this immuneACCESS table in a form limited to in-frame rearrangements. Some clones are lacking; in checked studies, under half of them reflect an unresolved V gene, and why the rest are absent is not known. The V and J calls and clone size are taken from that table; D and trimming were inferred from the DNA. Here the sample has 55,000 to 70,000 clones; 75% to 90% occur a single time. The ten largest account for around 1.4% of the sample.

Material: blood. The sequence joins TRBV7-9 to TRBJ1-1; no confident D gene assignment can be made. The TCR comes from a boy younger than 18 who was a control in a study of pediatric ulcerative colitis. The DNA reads TGTGCCAGCAGCTTTGGCGGACGGAACACTGAAGCTTTCTTT. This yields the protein CASSFGGRNTEAFF. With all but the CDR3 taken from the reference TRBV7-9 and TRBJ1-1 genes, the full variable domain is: DTGVSQNPRHKITKRGQNVTFRCDPISEHNRLYWYRQTLGQGPEFLTYFQNEAQLEKSRLLSDRFSAERPKGSFSTLEIQRTEQGDSAMYLCASSFGGRNTEAFFGQGTRLTVV.